The present T cell receptor beta chain was sequenced within a study of beta chain features in type 1 diabetes. CDR1 and CDR2 from the germline V gene are MNHNS and SASEGT. The CDR3 sequence is 13 residues long. Trimming cost V 8 bases and J 9 bases; bases outside gene matches: 7. Central memory, naive, regulatory and stem cell-like memory CD4+ cells were sorted by CD45RO/CCR7/CD25/CD127/CD95/CD27. As concerns this clone: Antigen: not known.

General study points: Because the template was cDNA, high-expressing cells might be over-represented.

The study reverse transcribed the entire isolated RNA, so it sequenced expressed TCRB transcripts. Sequencing used immunoSEQ multiplex PCR; TCRdb keeps in-frame clones, though not all of them. This repertoire shows some 220,000 clones, about 11% found once; its top ten account for 1% to 1.5%. V and J are TRBV6-1 and TRBJ2-1; TRBD2 matches at 10 bases. The receptor was derived from a man younger than 30 in good health. The sequenced sample consisted of central memory CD4+ T cells from blood. The CDR3 loop is CASGASGSPEQFF. The CDR3 DNA reads as TGTGCCAGCGGGGCTAGCGGGAGTCCTGAGCAGTTCTTC.